This entry lists 4 T cell receptor beta chains sequenced from one sample in a study of early T cells in non-severe SARS-CoV-2 infection. TCRdb reprocessed the 5' RACE reads with MiXCR, giving one entry per CDR3 protein. This sample has 40,000 to 55,000 distinct CDR3 sequences, with roughly 6.6% found just once. The source was whole blood, collected at baseline. The source of these receptors is an adult who was a healthcare worker with PCR-confirmed SARS-CoV-2 infection or an uninfected control (not recorded which).

In this sample, this clonotype turned up many times. V and J are TRBV4-3 and TRBJ1-5; no reliable D call. Between the trimmed V and J ends, which lost 4 bases and 4 bases, there was a span of 17 bases. CDR3 length: 16 residues. Germline V gives CDR1 LGHNA, CDR2 YSLEER. Written as DNA, the CDR3 is TGCGCCAGCAGCCCAGGTCTCGGCTCATGGAATCAGCCCCAGCATTTT. It yields the protein CASSPGLGSWNQPQHF.

This clonotype was counted between two and nine times. The V gene is TRBV6-2 or TRBV6-3, the J gene TRBJ2-3; D may be TRBD2 (5 bases). The CDR3 has 12 residues. Deletions cut 7 bases from V and 5 bases from J, with 10 bases between. CDR1 and CDR2 (germline): MNHEY, SVGEGT. The CDR3 coding sequence is TGTGCCAGCATGACGGGGATAGATACGCAGTATTTT. Encoded protein: CASMTGIDTQYF.

The chain has TRBV5-1 and TRBJ2-5, with 9 bases fitting TRBD1. Germline lookup yields CDR1 SGHRS and CDR2 YFSETQ. This CDR3 is built from 15 residues. The J segment lost 6 bases and the V segment lost 4 bases, leaving 10 bases of the junction unmatched. DNA of the CDR3: TGCGCCAGCAGCCGGGGACAGGGTCCTATAAAGACCCAGTACTTC. It codes for CASSRGQGPIKTQYF.

This chain connects TRBV4-2 to TRBJ2-7; D is unclear. Germline V gene lookup returns CDR1 LGHNA and CDR2 YNFKEQ. CDR3 length equals 15 residues. The V end was cut by 1 base, the J end by 2 bases, with 12 bases between. The CDR3 region is CASSQGLGSAYEQYF. The CDR3 region has the DNA TGTGCCAGCAGCCAAGGGCTGGGTTCCGCCTACGAGCAGTACTTC.